This TCR beta chain was observed in a study of T-cell memory formation after mild COVID-19. About the research overall: Clusters of TCRs were largely donor specific. Findings of the study overall: Among contracting clones, CD4+ were mainly CM/EM and CD8+ enriched in EMRA. A second wave expanding day 15 to 37 was CD4+-biased; contracting clones were balanced. In pre-infection memory, a portion of responding clones appeared, which suggested that cross-reactive memory joined.

This clonotype was observed a few times. Its antigen is undetermined. V was shortened by 0 bases and J by 2 bases, with 11 bases between the two germline ends. The germline gives CDR1 SGHRS, CDR2 YFSETQ. The CDR3 has 16 amino acids. Via MiXCR, TCRdb re-called the 5' RACE reads, giving one row per CDR3 protein. Altogether just under 550,000 distinct CDR3 sequences are present, 20% being singletons, with the ten largest covering roughly an eighth. This TCR was sampled from an adult woman who had mild COVID-19 (a few samples of this study predate the infection). Cell type and time point are not known. The sequencing sample was made of PBMCs or a T cell subset sorted from them (not recorded which). V gene TRBV5-1 combines with J gene TRBJ1-4; possibly TRBD1 for D (6 bases). The CDR3 protein is CASSLAGGQTNEKLFF. Here the CDR3 DNA reads TGCGCCAGCAGCTTGGCCGGGGGGCAGACTAATGAAAAACTGTTTTTT.